Listed here are 13 T cell receptor beta chains from one sample, sequenced in a study of identical twins. TCRdb recomputed calls from the 5' RACE reads with MiXCR, one row per CDR3 protein. The sample shows 240,000 or so distinct CDR3 sequences, roughly 13% of them seen only once. This sample was also put to use in a study of yellow fever vaccine responses in identical twins.

Sequencing used memory (CD45RO+) T cells sorted from blood. The source is a woman aged 18-29 years in good health.

This chain uses TRBV2 with TRBJ2-6, with TRBD1 matching over 12 bases. The V gene end was trimmed by 6 bases and the J gene end by 1 base; junction bases not matched to a gene: 10. The CDR3 extends over 19 amino acids. CDR1 is SNHLY and CDR2 is FYNNEI in the germline V gene. CDR3 amino acids: CASRSRDRGRDSGANVLTF. CDR3 nucleotide sequence: TGTGCCAGCAGGAGCCGGGACAGGGGGCGCGATTCTGGGGCCAACGTCCTGACTTTC.

This clonotype was seen at least ten times. The chain combines TRBV20-1 with TRBJ1-6; TRBD1 is a possible D gene (5 bases). V was trimmed by 3 bases and J by 5 bases, leaving 17 bases between them. CDR3 length equals 16 residues. The germline CDR1 and CDR2 sequences are DFQATT and SNEGSKA (reference sequence). Written as DNA, the CDR3 is TGCAGTGCTAGGAATCCCATCACAGGAGATAATTCACCCCTCCACTTT. Translated: CSARNPITGDNSPLHF.

The chain recombines TRBV20-1 with TRBJ2-2, with 9 bases lining up with TRBD2. The germline gives CDR1 DFQATT, CDR2 SNEGSKA (reference sequence). This CDR3 has 15 amino acids. After removal of 2 bases from V and 6 bases from J, the junction contained 7 bases not matched to a gene. CDR3 in DNA: TGCAGTGCTAGAATATTAGCGGGAGTCCCCGGGGAGCTGTTTTTT. Protein sequence: CSARILAGVPGELFF.

This clonotype occurred many times. The chain recombines TRBV27 with TRBJ2-5; 11 nucleotides line up with TRBD2. Germline lookup yields CDR1 MNHEY and CDR2 SMNVEV (reference sequence). The CDR3 extends over 15 amino acids. V lost 3 bases to trimming and J lost 5 bases; unmatched junction nucleotides: 5. CDR3 DNA: TGTGCCAGCAGTTTTGTAGCGGGGGGGCAGGAGACCCAGTACTTC. Translated: CASSFVAGGQETQYF.

J is TRBJ2-2 and V is TRBV20-1; a weak D match, TRBD2 (6 bases). V shed 5 bases and J shed 2 bases, with 15 bases lying between them. The CDR3 is 15 amino acids. Germline CDR1 reads DFQATT; CDR2 reads SNEGSKA (reference sequence). The CDR3 region has the DNA TGCAGTGCTTACCGCCGGGACTTCAACACCGGGGAGCTGTTTTTT. Protein product: CSAYRRDFNTGELFF.

The V gene is TRBV16, the J gene TRBJ1-1, with D uncertain. CDR3 length: 12 amino acids. Germline V gives CDR1 KGHSY, CDR2 FQNENV. V gave up 2 bases and J gave up 2 bases, with 3 bases separating them. CDR3 in amino acids: CASSQINTEAFF. CDR3 bases: TGTGCCAGCAGCCAAATTAACACTGAAGCTTTCTTT. The whole variable domain, remainder taken from reference TRBV16 and TRBJ1-1, is GEEVAQTPKHLVRGEGQKAKLYCAPIKGHSYVFWYQQVLKNEFKFLISFQNENVFDETGMPKERFSAKCLPNSPCSLEIQATKLEDSAVYFCASSQINTEAFFGQGTRLTVV.

The V call is TRBV7-9, the J call TRBJ2-3; D possibly corresponds to TRBD2 (5 bases). This CDR3 region has 14 residues. V lost 5 bases to trimming and J lost 6 bases, with 15 bases between them. CDR1 and CDR2 from the germline V gene are SEHNR and FQNEAQ (reference sequence). The CDR3: CASSTGNPRDTQYF. The CDR3 region has the DNA TGTGCCAGCAGCACCGGGAATCCCCGGGATACGCAGTATTTT. The full variable domain, with the rest looked up from reference TRBV7-9 and TRBJ2-3, is DTGVSQNPRHKITKRGQNVTFRCDPISEHNRLYWYRQTLGQGPEFLTYFQNEAQLEKSRLLSDRFSAERPKGSFSTLEIQRTEQGDSAMYLCASSTGNPRDTQYFGPGTRLTVL.

The rearrangement uses TRBV5-1 and TRBJ2-7; the D is unclear. This CDR3 spans 17 amino acids. V dropped 0 bases and J dropped 0 bases, with 16 bases sitting between them. Germline assignment: CDR1 SGHRS and CDR2 YFSETQ. This chain's CDR3 is CASSLGRGSLSSYEQYF. CDR3 nucleotides: TGCGCCAGCAGCTTGGGGCGCGGCAGCCTTAGCTCCTACGAGCAGTACTTC.

V is TRBV20-1 and J is TRBJ2-3; D not certain. The CDR3 is 14 residues long. V was pared by 0 bases and J by 7 bases, with 14 bases between. Germline CDR1 reads DFQATT; CDR2 reads SNEGSKA (reference sequence). The CDR3 sequence: CSARDLIGLNTQYF. The CDR3 DNA reads TGCAGTGCTAGAGATTTAATCGGCCTGAATACGCAGTATTTT.

The V and J genes are TRBV12-3 or TRBV12-4 and TRBJ2-5, with 7 positions matching TRBD1. The CDR3 totals 12 residues. Trimming removed 1 base from V and 9 bases from J; junction bases left unmatched: 2. The CDR3 DNA is TGTGCCAGCAGTTTAGGAGGGACAGCCCAGTACTTC. Translating gives CASSLGGTAQYF.

V and J are TRBV5-5 and TRBJ1-6; possible D gene TRBD1, 5 bases. The CDR3 runs to 16 residues. CDR1 and CDR2 (germline): SGHKS, YYEKEE (reference sequence). The V gene lost 4 bases and the J gene lost 6 bases, with 17 bases spanning the gap. CDR3 loop: CASSPTGGRGNSPLHF. The CDR3 bases are TGTGCCAGCAGCCCTACGGGGGGTCGAGGTAATTCACCCCTCCACTTT.

The table lists this clonotype with a few counts. CDR3 protein: CASRIGTGSGNTIYF. In nucleotides, the CDR3 is TGTGCCAGCAGGATCGGGACAGGTTCTGGAAACACCATATATTTT. The rearrangement links TRBV6-1 to TRBJ1-3, with 8 bases aligning to TRBD1. The CDR3 contains 15 residues. Trimming at V came to 6 bases and at J to 1 base, leaving 5 bases not matched to a gene. CDR1 and CDR2 from the germline V gene are MNHNS and SASEGT.

This clonotype has a handful of counts. This chain links TRBV3-1 with TRBJ2-3, with 9 positions matching TRBD2. J lost 7 bases, V lost 6 bases, and 11 bases had no gene match. This CDR3 is built from 15 residues. Germline CDR1 LGHDT, CDR2 YNNKEL (reference sequence). CDR3 in DNA: TGTGCCAGCAGTTCCTCCGGGACTAGCAGATATACGCAGTATTTT. Its protein is CASSSSGTSRYTQYF.